This TCR beta chain was captured in a study of shared clonotypes between healthy human individuals. CD45RO-negative CD8 cells positively selected for CCR7 made up the naive population, which excluded terminally differentiated effector memory CD45RA+ cells. This clone was seen only once. Profiled with immunoSEQ multiplex PCR; TCRdb holds only in-frame clones, not every one. Of about 2.1 million clones listed, about 92% are singletons. The sequenced sample was naive CD8+ T cells from PBMCs. The source of this sequence is a young man in good health. Some clones in this sample may be carry-over from other donors' samples.

The CDR3: CASSVSSSGRSAGELFF. CDR3 nucleotide sequence: TGTGCCAGCAGCGTCTCCTCTAGCGGGAGATCGGCCGGGGAGCTGTTTTTT. This chain connects TRBV9 to TRBJ2-2; 10 bases are a match to TRBD2. Looked up from germline, CDR1 is SGDLS and CDR2 is YYNGEE. CDR3 size: 17 residues. The junction had 10 bases not matched to a gene; V was cut back by 2 bases and J by 6 bases.